Each of the 6 T cell receptor beta chains below was sequenced from the same sample in a study of human T cells and chemical hapten exposure. TCRdb used MiXCR to reprocess the RACE reads, holding one entry per CDR3 protein. The sample lists approximately 57,000 distinct CDR3 sequences, roughly 9.8% occurring once. The time point is: pre-sensitization, week 0. Treatment given: therapeutic diphenylcyclopropenone sensitization with weekly scalp DPC. The sample was whole blood, taken in connection with sensitization to the hapten diphenylcyclopropenone (DPC). Source of these receptors: a man aged 35-49 years with alopecia areata. Some clones in this sample may be carry-over from other donors' samples.

This clonotype was found a few times. V usage is TRBV5-5 and J usage is TRBJ2-1; 12 bases agree with TRBD2. The CDR3 length is 17 residues. Losses at the gene ends were 2 bases for V and 2 bases for J; bases not matched to a gene: 5. Germline V gene lookup returns CDR1 SGHKS and CDR2 YYEKEE (reference sequence). The CDR3 here is CASSFRTSGAAYNEQFF. Written as DNA, the CDR3 is TGTGCCAGCAGCTTTAGGACTAGCGGGGCCGCCTACAATGAGCAGTTCTTC. The full variable domain, with the rest looked up from reference TRBV5-5 and TRBJ2-1, is DAGVTQSPTHLIKTRGQQVTLRCSPISGHKSVSWYQQVLGQGPQFIFQYYEKEERGRGNFPDRFSARQFPNYSSELNVNALLLGDSALYLCASSFRTSGAAYNEQFFGPGTRLTVL.

Turning to this clonotype: One base away lies a much larger clone, so this may be a sequencing read error. A read error is likely, as this CDR3 ends without the conserved phenylalanine or tryptophan. V gene TRBV5-5 combines with J gene TRBJ2-7; TRBD2 matches at 8 bases. The junction had 5 bases not matched to a gene; V was cut back by 0 bases and J by 6 bases. In germline, CDR1 is SGHKS, CDR2 YYEKEE (reference sequence). The CDR3 sequence is 14 residues long. This chain's CDR3 is CASSLGDLAGEQYS. The CDR3 DNA is TGTGCCAGCAGCTTGGGGGACCTAGCGGGCGAGCAGTACTCC.

The V and J genes are TRBV7-9 and TRBJ2-3, with D perhaps matching TRBD1 (5 bases). The germline V and J ends were trimmed by 5 bases and 11 bases, with 14 bases remaining between them. The germline V gene has CDR1 SEHNR and CDR2 FQNEAQ (reference sequence). There are 12 residues in the CDR3. The CDR3 nucleotides read TGTGCCAGCAGCCCCGACTGGCAGGGGCAGTATTTT. Amino acids: CASSPDWQGQYF.

This clonotype has only a few counts. The CDR3 DNA sequence: TGCGCCAGCAGTGCCGAGGGGGAGACCCAGTACTTC. The encoded protein is CASSAEGETQYF. This chain links TRBV5-1 with TRBJ2-5; D may be TRBD1 or TRBD2 (5 bases each). Per the germline V gene, CDR1 is SGHRS and CDR2 is YFSETQ. Trimming shortened V by 5 bases and J by 5 bases, and 10 bases separated the two germline ends. The CDR3 consists of 12 residues.

In DNA, the CDR3 is TGTGCCAGCAGTGAGTCCGGAGGTACCCCAACCGGGGAGCTGTTTTTT. As protein: CASSESGGTPTGELFF. The V call is TRBV2, the J call TRBJ2-2; weak D call: TRBD2 (5 bases). Trimming left V 3 bases short and J 5 bases short, with 16 bases between. CDR1 is SNHLY and CDR2 is FYNNEI in the germline V gene. The CDR3 consists of 16 residues.

This clonotype was detected many times. The rearrangement links TRBV10-3 to TRBJ2-7; D unclear. This CDR3 has 15 amino acids. The germline V gene has CDR1 ENHRY and CDR2 SYGVKD. V was pared by 10 bases and J by 5 bases, with 24 bases between. CDR3 sequence (DNA): TGTGCCACCAAACGGTCCTCCGGAACCCCTAACGAGCAGTACTTC. This gives the protein CATKRSSGTPNEQYF.